The rows below give T cell receptor beta chains drawn from one sample of a study of T cells after yellow fever vaccination. TCRdb redid the calling of the 5' RACE reads with MiXCR, one entry per CDR3 protein. The profile covers around 340,000 distinct CDR3 sequences, with 9.5% to 15% appearing a single time and roughly 3.1% taken by the ten largest. Sequencing used CD4+ T cells sorted from PBMCs, obtained 15 days after the yellow fever booster vaccination. The receptors were gathered from a man in his late teens or twenties who received the YFV17D yellow fever vaccine. Both conserved end residues are part of each CDR3.

J gene: TRBJ2-3
V gene: TRBV6-5
CDR3 protein: CASSYKRGGDTEYF

J gene: TRBJ2-3
V gene: TRBV20-1
CDR3 protein: CSAPSGSSTDTQYF

J gene: TRBJ2-7
V gene: TRBV2
CDR3 protein: CASSGDSFSYEQYF

J gene: TRBJ2-1
V gene: TRBV20-1
CDR3 protein: CSARDWRAGDNEQFF

J gene: TRBJ1-1
V gene: TRBV5-1
CDR3 protein: CASSLGGEGRTEAFF

J gene: TRBJ1-2
V gene: TRBV12-3/TRBV12-4
CDR3 protein: CASSLAPPSSYGYTF

J gene: TRBJ2-2
V gene: TRBV7-3
CDR3 protein: CASSPGRVNTGELFF

J gene: TRBJ2-2
V gene: TRBV20-1
CDR3 protein: CSASNPTGELFF

J gene: TRBJ2-1
V gene: TRBV2
CDR3 protein: CASTLAWGDEQFF

J gene: TRBJ2-1
V gene: TRBV2
CDR3 protein: CASSEKTSGYNEQFF

J gene: TRBJ2-1
V gene: TRBV27
CDR3 protein: CASSLRTGWNEQFF

J gene: TRBJ2-1
V gene: TRBV18
CDR3 protein: CASSPQDSSYNEQFF

J gene: TRBJ2-1
V gene: TRBV7-9
CDR3 protein: CASSFAGQGDNEQFF

J gene: TRBJ1-5
V gene: TRBV12-3/TRBV12-4
CDR3 protein: CASSLFAGVGQPQHF

J gene: TRBJ2-7
V gene: TRBV4-1
CDR3 protein: CASSHPRGMSSYEQYF

J gene: TRBJ2-3
V gene: TRBV7-9
CDR3 protein: CASSLSLGTQYF

J gene: TRBJ1-1
V gene: TRBV12-3/TRBV12-4
CDR3 protein: CASNTRGSTEAFF

J gene: TRBJ1-1
V gene: TRBV6-5
CDR3 protein: CASSPTAVEAFF

J gene: TRBJ2-6
V gene: TRBV5-1
CDR3 protein: CASSLGGGAGANVLTF

J gene: TRBJ1-1
V gene: TRBV20-1
CDR3 protein: CSARSDRDTEAFF

J gene: TRBJ1-1
V gene: TRBV30
CDR3 protein: CAWSPQTNTEAFF

J gene: TRBJ2-5
V gene: TRBV7-9
CDR3 protein: CASSFFGEETQYF

J gene: TRBJ1-1
V gene: TRBV5-1
CDR3 protein: CASSFRENTEAFF

J gene: TRBJ2-1
V gene: TRBV29-1
CDR3 protein: CSAQSSGNEQFF

J gene: TRBJ2-2
V gene: TRBV7-2
CDR3 protein: CASTPYRDTGELFF

J gene: TRBJ1-1
V gene: TRBV18
CDR3 protein: CASSPPPQGDTEAFF

J gene: TRBJ2-7
V gene: TRBV5-6
CDR3 protein: CASSLVAGSAYEQYF

J gene: TRBJ1-1
V gene: TRBV27
CDR3 protein: CASSLSTSMGGTEAFF

J gene: TRBJ2-3
V gene: TRBV9
CDR3 protein: CASSVVTGFSDTQYF

J gene: TRBJ1-2
V gene: TRBV19
CDR3 protein: CASSIRGRENYGYTF

J gene: TRBJ2-3
V gene: TRBV5-1
CDR3 protein: CASSSGSGGLTDTQYF

J gene: TRBJ2-6
V gene: TRBV7-2
CDR3 protein: CASSPRASGANVLTF

J gene: TRBJ1-1
V gene: TRBV27
CDR3 protein: CASSWSRATEAFF

J gene: TRBJ1-6
V gene: TRBV9
CDR3 protein: CASSVASTGKGSPLHF

J gene: TRBJ2-4
V gene: TRBV4-1
CDR3 protein: CASSQPTSGRRNIQYF

J gene: TRBJ1-2
V gene: TRBV5-1
CDR3 protein: CASSPSPDTF

J gene: TRBJ2-5
V gene: TRBV6-2/TRBV6-3
CDR3 protein: CASSYGGARETQYF

J gene: TRBJ2-3
V gene: TRBV20-1
CDR3 protein: CSVSRGPGDTQYF

J gene: TRBJ2-5
V gene: TRBV5-1
CDR3 protein: CASSLVEGMTQYF

J gene: TRBJ2-2
V gene: TRBV9
CDR3 protein: CASSARTDHTGELFF

J gene: TRBJ2-1
V gene: TRBV6-5
CDR3 protein: CASSPWRGEQFF

J gene: TRBJ1-2
V gene: TRBV3-1
CDR3 protein: CASSQASGVGGYTF

J gene: TRBJ1-2
V gene: TRBV7-2
CDR3 protein: CASSVEGGRPNYGYTF

J gene: TRBJ2-1
V gene: TRBV9
CDR3 protein: CASSVNPYNEQFF

J gene: TRBJ2-5
V gene: TRBV5-5
CDR3 protein: CASSLSGSPTGQETQYF

J gene: TRBJ2-5
V gene: TRBV18
CDR3 protein: CASSRLTGEETQYF

J gene: TRBJ1-4
V gene: TRBV7-2
CDR3 protein: CASSFLGTGERKLFF

J gene: TRBJ1-2
V gene: TRBV4-3
CDR3 protein: CASSQLARAHYGYTF

J gene: TRBJ2-1
V gene: TRBV11-2
CDR3 protein: CASTQPGWGPTGEQFF

J gene: TRBJ2-2
V gene: TRBV28
CDR3 protein: CASGQGQANTGELFF

J gene: TRBJ1-3
V gene: TRBV4-1
CDR3 protein: CASSHPVRETGNTIYF

J gene: TRBJ1-1
V gene: TRBV5-1
CDR3 protein: CASSLGGKSVNTEAFF

J gene: TRBJ2-5
V gene: TRBV12-3/TRBV12-4
CDR3 protein: CASSIRDQETQYF